This passage covers 3 T cell receptor beta chains from one sample sequenced in a study of blood T cell repertoires in COVID-19. The data were produced by immunoSEQ multiplex PCR, yet TCRdb's version contains in-frame clones alone and is incomplete. The sample has approximately 400,000 clones, 75% to 90% seen once; the top ten hold about 5.4%. Sequences were obtained from PBMCs or T cells enriched from blood (not recorded which). The origin of the receptors is a woman between 45 and 60 years old who had recovered from COVID-19.

This chain links TRBV5-1 with TRBJ1-2; 7 nucleotides align to TRBD1. The CDR3 covers 16 residues. Germline CDR1 and CDR2: SGHRS and YFSETQ. The V and J ends lost 0 bases and 4 bases, in that order; junction bases with no gene match: 9. The DNA of the CDR3 is TGCGCCAGCAGCTTGGCCCTAGCGGGACAGTCCTATGGCTACACCTTC. Its translation: CASSLALAGQSYGYTF.

This chain connects TRBV19 to TRBJ2-1; 10 nucleotides match TRBD2. Germline CDR1 LNHDA, CDR2 SQIVND (reference sequence). J lost 0 bases, V lost 5 bases, and 7 bases had no gene match. CDR3 length: 17 amino acids. The CDR3 spells CASSSTSGASSYNEQFF. DNA for the CDR3: TGTGCCAGTAGTTCCACTAGCGGGGCGAGCTCCTACAATGAGCAGTTCTTC. The full variable domain, in which reference TRBV19 and TRBJ2-1 provide the parts outside the CDR3, is DGGITQSPKYLFRKEGQNVTLSCEQNLNHDAMYWYRQDPGQGLRLIYYSQIVNDFQKGDIAEGYSVSREKKESFPLTVTSAQKNPTAFYLCASSSTSGASSYNEQFFGPGTRLTVL.

J is TRBJ1-2 and V is TRBV9; D gene uncertain. Trimming took off 3 bases at V and 1 base at J, with 7 bases between the two ends. CDR1 is SGDLS, CDR2 YYNGEE, per germline. The CDR3 consists of 13 residues. DNA of the CDR3: TGTGCCAGCAGCGAGACGGGTAACTATGGCTACACCTTC. The encoded protein is CASSETGNYGYTF.